This T cell receptor beta chain was sequenced in a study of blood T cell repertoires in COVID-19. Study information: The cDNA or gDNA used as material had been derived from T cells, B-cell-depleted T cells, or PBMCs.

This clone was picked up a small number of times. The CDR3 covers 15 residues. V was trimmed by 0 bases and J by 8 bases, leaving 14 bases between them. Germline V gene sequence: CDR1 GTSNPN, CDR2 SVGIG (reference sequence). TCRdb's table, derived via immunoSEQ multiplex PCR, lists solely in-frame clones and lacks some. The table shows about 220,000 clones, with 82% occurring only once. Donors in Cohort 3 who had recovered were those with two negative PCRs, healthcare professional clearance, or resolution of their symptoms. This receptor was obtained from a woman aged 55-69 years who had recovered from COVID-19. The sequenced sample consisted of PBMCs or T cells enriched from blood (not recorded which). The chain carries TRBV30 and TRBJ1-6; a weak D match, TRBD1 (5 bases). CDR3 in DNA: TGTGCCTGGAGTGTAGGTCCCTCCAGGGATTCACCCCTCCACTTT. It is translated as CAWSVGPSRDSPLHF.